Presented here are 16 T cell receptor beta chains from one specimen sequenced in a study of blood T cell repertoires in COVID-19. Only in-frame clones appear in the TCRdb table, and some are missing; sequencing was by immunoSEQ multiplex PCR. The profile shows fewer than 500,000 clones, approximately 90% of them singletons. Sequencing input: PBMCs or T cells enriched from blood (not recorded which). The receptors stem from a woman aged 18-35 years with acute COVID-19.

With regard to this clone: This sample includes further DNA sequences coding for the same CDR3. The gene calls are TRBV9 and TRBJ1-2; tentative D call: TRBD1 (5 bases). This CDR3 is built from 13 residues. Germline V lookup: CDR1 SGDLS, CDR2 YYNGEE. The V end lost 2 bases, the J end lost 4 bases, and 9 bases lay between the germline ends. CDR3 coding DNA: TGTGCCAGCAGCGTGAGGGGAGGCTATGGCTACACCTTC. Translated, it gives CASSVRGGYGYTF.

V gene TRBV7-9 combines with J gene TRBJ1-1, with 8 bases that match TRBD1. Per the germline V gene, CDR1 is SEHNR and CDR2 is FQNEAQ (reference sequence). The junction had 9 bases not matched to a gene; V was cut back by 5 bases and J by 4 bases. The CDR3 consists of 15 residues. The CDR3 is CASSLQQGVSTEAFF. As DNA, the CDR3 is TGTGCCAGCAGCCTACAACAGGGGGTAAGCACTGAAGCTTTCTTT.

A word on this clone: At the DNA level, this CDR3 is encoded by other sequences in the same sample as well. This chain links TRBV7-9 with TRBJ1-5; 9 positions agree with TRBD1. Germline CDR1 and CDR2: SEHNR and FQNEAQ (reference sequence). The CDR3 has 14 amino acids. The V segment lost 5 bases and the J segment 4 bases; nucleotides outside the gene matches: 3. CDR3: CASSLGTGNQPQHF. The CDR3, as DNA: TGTGCCAGCAGCCTTGGGACAGGGAATCAGCCCCAGCATTTT.

The chain joins TRBV11-2 to TRBJ1-4, with D hard to call. The CDR3 has 15 residues. CDR1 is SGHAT and CDR2 is FQNNGV in the germline V gene. V lost 7 bases to trimming and J lost 5 bases, with 17 bases between them. DNA for the CDR3: TGTGCCAGCACCAAAGGAGGACCGCGGAATGAAAAACTGTTTTTT. This sequence encodes CASTKGGPRNEKLFF.

CDR3 residues: CASSHTSADTQYF. CDR3 bases: TGTGCCAGCAGCCATACTAGTGCAGATACGCAGTATTTT. The chain is built from TRBV11-1 and TRBJ2-3, with a tentative D call TRBD2 (5 bases). The CDR3 is 13 residues long. Trimming removed 5 bases from V and 4 bases from J, with 10 bases in between. CDR1 is SGHAT, CDR2 FQDESV, per germline (reference sequence).

The rearrangement uses TRBV9 and TRBJ2-5; D is uncertain. CDR3 size: 15 residues. The V gene's germline CDR1 is SGDLS and CDR2 YYNGEE. V lost 0 bases and J lost 1, with 10 bases in between. The CDR3 nucleotides are TGTGCCAGCAGCGTAGGTTCGGGTTCCCAAGAGACCCAGTACTTC. It specifies CASSVGSGSQETQYF.

The chain couples TRBV19 to TRBJ2-3; D is unresolved. V was pared by 5 bases and J by 6 bases, with 18 bases between. The germline V gene has CDR1 LNHDA and CDR2 SQIVND (reference sequence). The CDR3 totals 15 residues. The CDR3 DNA reads as TGTGCCAGTAGTGCAACTTCATCCTTCGAGGATACGCAGTATTTT. Its protein product is CASSATSSFEDTQYF.

V is TRBV5-4 and J is TRBJ2-1; D remains unclear. Germline V gene data show CDR1 as SGHNT and CDR2 as YYREEE (reference sequence). V was cut by 0 bases and J by 1 base, with 8 bases left in between. The CDR3 covers 15 residues. As DNA, the CDR3 is TGTGCCAGCAGCTTGGTAGCAGTATCCTACAATGAGCAGTTCTTC. It is translated as CASSLVAVSYNEQFF.

The V and J genes are TRBV15 and TRBJ2-7, with D possibly being TRBD1 (5 bases). The CDR3 covers 15 residues. Germline-derived CDR1 and CDR2 are LNHNV and YYDKDF (reference sequence). V was clipped by 1 base and J by 0 bases, with 10 bases between them. CDR3 in amino acids: CATSRAGPSSYEQYF. CDR3 sequence (DNA): TGTGCCACCAGCAGAGCAGGGCCTAGCTCCTACGAGCAGTACTTC. Variable domain in full (rest from reference TRBV15 and TRBJ2-7): DAMVIQNPRYQVTQFGKPVTLSCSQTLNHNVMYWYQQKSSQAPKLLFHYYDKDFNNEADTPDNFQSRRPNTSFCFLDIRSPGLGDTAMYLCATSRAGPSSYEQYFGPGTRLTVT.

The CDR3 loop is CASSVGGRGWTDTQYF. The CDR3 bases are TGTGCCAGCAGCGTAGGCGGGAGAGGGTGGACAGATACGCAGTATTTT. The rearrangement links TRBV9 to TRBJ2-3, with 7 bases fitting TRBD2. The length of the CDR3 is 16 residues. Trimming at V came to 0 bases and at J to 3 bases, leaving 7 bases not matched to a gene. Germline CDR1 reads SGDLS; CDR2 reads YYNGEE.

The V call is TRBV12-3 or TRBV12-4, the J call TRBJ1-5; D unclear. This CDR3 spans 13 amino acids. Trimming cost V 6 bases and J 4 bases, with 10 bases left between them. CDR3 nucleotide sequence: TGTGCCAGCAGGCCCGAAGCAAATCAGCCCCAGCATTTT. Translation gives CASRPEANQPQHF.

The CDR3 nucleotides are TGTGCCAGCAGCGCACAGCCTCTCCGGGAACGGATGAGGACCCAGTACTTC. Its translation: CASSAQPLRERMRTQYF. V and J are TRBV3-1 (or the pseudogene TRBV3-2) and TRBJ2-5; possible D gene TRBD2, 5 bases. Germline CDR1 is LGHDT and CDR2 is YNNKEL (reference sequence). The CDR3 sequence is 17 residues long. V dropped 5 bases and J dropped 7 bases, with 26 bases sitting between them.

V usage is TRBV2 and J usage is TRBJ2-7, with 8 bases fitting TRBD2. The CDR3 extends over 15 amino acids. The J segment lost 2 bases and the V segment lost 6 bases, leaving 9 bases of the junction unmatched. CDR1 is SNHLY and CDR2 is FYNNEI in the germline V gene. The CDR3 DNA follows: TGTGCCAGCAGGGGATCATCCGGGGGGGCCTACGAGCAGTACTTC. It translates to CASRGSSGGAYEQYF.

J is TRBJ1-2 and V is TRBV5-1, with 7 bases that match TRBD1. Germline-derived CDR1 and CDR2 are SGHRS and YFSETQ. The trim removed 4 bases at V and 8 bases at J, leaving 5 bases unmatched. This CDR3 comprises 12 residues. CDR3 sequence: CASSKTGLGYTF. The CDR3, as DNA: TGCGCCAGCAGCAAGACAGGGTTAGGCTACACCTTC.

This clone was observed once. The chain joins TRBV3-1 (or the pseudogene TRBV3-2) to TRBJ2-4, with 8 bases fitting TRBD2. Germline CDR1 is LGHDT and CDR2 is YNNKEL (reference sequence). The junction had 6 bases not matched to a gene; V was cut back by 2 bases and J by 9 bases. There are 14 residues in the CDR3. CDR3 sequence: CASSQQSGGSIQYF. CDR3 in DNA: TGTGCCAGCAGCCAACAAAGCGGGGGAAGCATTCAGTACTTC.

This clone was counted a single time. The CDR3 region has the DNA TGTGCCAGCAGCCGGATAACTAGCGGGAGAACAGATACGCAGTATTTT. Amino acids: CASSRITSGRTDTQYF. The gene calls are TRBV14 and TRBJ2-3, with 11 positions matching TRBD2. J was trimmed by 3 bases and V by 4 bases; bases with no gene match: 6. This CDR3 region has 16 residues. From germline, CDR1 is SGHDN and CDR2 FVKESK.